There are a few counts of the clone carrying this TCR beta chain. Germline V gene data show CDR1 as SGHNT and CDR2 as YENEEA. Trimming at V came to 3 bases and at J to 8 bases, leaving 6 bases not matched to a gene. The CDR3 contains 15 residues. Primers for the PCR totalled 60 Vbeta and 13 Jbeta. Clones were read by immunoSEQ multiplex PCR, and TCRdb kept only the in-frame ones, dropping some. The table has roughly 180,000 clones, approximately 81% seen once. These data originate in a study of cytomegalovirus exposure and HLA in healthy donors. The sequence was obtained from a boy aged 10-17 years in good health and CMV-seronegative. The chain couples TRBV11-3 to TRBJ2-2, with 10 positions matching TRBD1. The sample was PBMCs. The CDR3 nucleotides read TGTGCCAGCAGCTTCCGGACAGGGGGGACGGGGGAGCTGTTTTTT. This encodes CASSFRTGGTGELFF.